This TCR beta chain was obtained from a study of shared clonotypes between healthy human individuals. Turning to the study itself: CD4 naive and CD4 memory each took three plates per donor, while CD8 naive took two and CD8 memory one.

Repertoires were generated with immunoSEQ multiplex PCR, while TCRdb's copy carries only in-frame clones and drops some. This repertoire shows 650,000 to 800,000 clones, around 70% found once; its top ten account for under 2%. The table lists this clone with a count of one. Its target is not known. The V and J ends lost 7 bases and 3 bases, in that order; junction bases with no gene match: 6. The CDR3 is 14 amino acids. The germline V gene encodes CDR1 MNHNS and CDR2 SASEGT. Study observations and caveats: A small donor pool kept down the genetic and exposure-history diversity that was represented.

Sequencing was carried out using memory CD4+ T cells sorted from blood. The subset: CD45RA-negative fraction. The receptor comes from a woman in her twenties or thirties in good health. J is TRBJ2-1 and V is TRBV6-1; 7 bases agree with TRBD2. CDR3 in amino acids: CASTRGRVYNEQFF. The CDR3 DNA follows: TGTGCCAGCACCCGAGGGAGGGTCTACAATGAGCAGTTCTTC.